This T cell receptor (beta chain) was recovered during a study of regulatory T cells in long-lasting Graves disease. Study-wide results and limits: A reduction in accuracy may have resulted from the small sample size. More public clonotypes were shared by persistent patients (about 2,700) than by new patients (about 1,000).

Germline-derived CDR1 and CDR2 are SNHLY and FYNNEI. The V end was cut by 2 bases, the J end by 1 base, with 14 bases between. This CDR3 comprises 16 residues. In this sample, this clonotype turned up many times. What it binds is unknown. As for time point: newly diagnosed GD, antithyroid drugs for less than 3 months. PBMC-derived RNA was used for the TCR library. Patients came through an endocrinology department, and that department was in Xi'an, China. Each patient gave 7 to 9 milliliters of EDTA-anticoagulated peripheral blood. According to the study, TCR beta libraries were built with iRepertoire HTBI primers and CDR3-region Arm-PCR. TCRdb passed the multiplex PCR reads through MiXCR, listing each CDR3 protein once. This table holds about 320,000 distinct CDR3 sequences, over 15% found once.

The source of this sequence is a female donor with Graves disease. The sample consisted of peripheral blood mononuclear cells (PBMCs), taken at new diagnosis, from a patient treated with antithyroid drugs. J is TRBJ1-2 and V is TRBV2; unclear D gene. CDR3 loop: CASSEYKATSNYGYTF. The CDR3 region has the DNA TGTGCCAGCAGTGAATACAAGGCCACAAGTAACTATGGCTACACCTTC.